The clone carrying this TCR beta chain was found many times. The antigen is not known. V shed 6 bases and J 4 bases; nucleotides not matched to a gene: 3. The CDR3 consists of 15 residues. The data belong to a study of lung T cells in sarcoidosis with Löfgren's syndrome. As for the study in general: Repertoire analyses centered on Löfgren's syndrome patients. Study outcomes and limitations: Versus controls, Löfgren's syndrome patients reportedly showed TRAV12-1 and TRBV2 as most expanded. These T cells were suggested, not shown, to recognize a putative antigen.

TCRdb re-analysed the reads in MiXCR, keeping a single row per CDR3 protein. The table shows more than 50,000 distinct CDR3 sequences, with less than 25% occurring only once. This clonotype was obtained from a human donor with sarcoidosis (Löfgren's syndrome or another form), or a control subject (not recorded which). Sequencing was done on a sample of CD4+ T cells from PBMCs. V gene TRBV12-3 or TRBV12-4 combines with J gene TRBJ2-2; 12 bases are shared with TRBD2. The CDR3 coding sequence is TGTGCCAGCAGGACTAGCGGGAGCCGCACCGGGGAGCTGTTTTTT. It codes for CASRTSGSRTGELFF.